The 29 T cell receptor beta chains below all came from one sample that was sequenced in a study of technical replicates of blood from a handful of donors. Some clones are missing from TCRdb's copy, which holds only in-frame ones; the method was immunoSEQ multiplex PCR. The sample has around 100,000 clones; under 96% are singletons. The material sequenced was T cells isolated from PBMCs. The receptors stem from a human donor in good health.

The chain recombines TRBV7-8 with TRBJ2-1; 7 bases line up with TRBD1. Germline CDR1 and CDR2: SGHVS and FQNEAQ. The CDR3 has 15 residues. Trimming removed 2 bases from V and 3 bases from J; junction bases left unmatched: 4. Written as DNA, the CDR3 is TGTGCCAGCAGCTTACCGGGACAGCTCTACAATGAGCAGTTCTTC. This sequence encodes CASSLPGQLYNEQFF.

A single count supports this clone. The chain uses TRBV27 and TRBJ1-5; 7 bases are a match to TRBD1. CDR3 length: 15 amino acids. After removal of 6 bases from V and 7 bases from J, the junction contained 12 bases not matched to a gene. Germline-derived CDR1 and CDR2 are MNHEY and SMNVEV (reference sequence). This CDR3 reads CASRLNRGLGQPQHF. CDR3 bases: TGTGCCAGCAGGTTGAACAGGGGTCTAGGACAGCCCCAGCATTTT.

This rearrangement joins TRBV25-1 to TRBJ2-7; D unclear. The CDR3 sequence is 14 residues long. V lost 1 base and J lost 1, with 8 bases in between. Germline CDR1 is MGHDK and CDR2 is SYGVNS. The CDR3 region has the DNA TGTGCCAGCAGTGAATTGGCAGTGTCCTACGAGCAGTACTTC. Its protein is CASSELAVSYEQYF.

With regard to this clone: This specimen includes other DNA sequences encoding the same CDR3. The V and J genes are TRBV27 and TRBJ1-1; D gene uncertain. The CDR3 consists of 13 residues. In germline, CDR1 is MNHEY, CDR2 SMNVEV (reference sequence). Deletions cut 5 bases from V and 0 bases from J, with 7 bases between. CDR3 region: CASSLTVNTEAFF. In DNA, the CDR3 is TGTGCCAGCAGTCTCACAGTGAACACTGAAGCTTTCTTT.

This chain links TRBV5-1 with TRBJ2-1; 8 bases are a match to TRBD2. This CDR3 has 16 residues. CDR1 and CDR2 (germline): SGHRS, YFSETQ. J was trimmed by 3 bases and V by 4 bases; bases with no gene match: 9. CDR3 nucleotides: TGCGCCAGCAGCCGGATAATAGCGGGGAACTACAATGAGCAGTTCTTC. Its protein is CASSRIIAGNYNEQFF.

The chain employs TRBV11-2 and TRBJ2-7, with D perhaps TRBD2 (5 bases). The CDR3 loop spans 13 amino acids. V shed 2 bases and J shed 2 bases, with 7 bases lying between them. Germline-derived CDR1 and CDR2 are SGHAT and FQNNGV. The CDR3 spells CASSLPGAYEQYF. Written as DNA, the CDR3 is TGTGCCAGCAGCTTACCCGGGGCCTACGAGCAGTACTTC.

The V call is TRBV28, the J call TRBJ2-1; maybe TRBD2 (5 bases). The CDR3 covers 15 residues. Germline lookup yields CDR1 MDHEN and CDR2 SYDVKM. Trimming shortened V by 6 bases and J by 4 bases, and 16 bases separated the two germline ends. CDR3 DNA sequence: TGTGCCAGCAGGCCGGGGTGGCGCTCGTACAATGAGCAGTTCTTC. Encoded protein: CASRPGWRSYNEQFF.

V usage is TRBV5-4 and J usage is TRBJ2-6; D is unclear. V shed 1 base and J shed 0 bases, with 14 bases lying between them. The V gene's germline CDR1 is SGHNT and CDR2 YYREEE (reference sequence). The CDR3 is 18 amino acids. CDR3 in DNA: TGTGCCAGCAGCTTGATGACACTTACCAGCTCTGGGGCCAACGTCCTGACTTTC. Protein product: CASSLMTLTSSGANVLTF. The full variable domain, with the rest looked up from reference TRBV5-4 and TRBJ2-6, is ETGVTQSPTHLIKTRGQQVTLRCSSQSGHNTVSWYQQALGQGPQFIFQYYREEENGRGNFPPRFSGLQFPNYSSELNVNALELDDSALYLCASSLMTLTSSGANVLTFGAGSRLTVL.

The chain couples TRBV28 to TRBJ1-5, with D maybe TRBD1 (5 bases). V lost 6 bases, J lost 0 bases, and 15 bases lay in between. The CDR3 is made up of 16 amino acids. CDR1 and CDR2 (germline): MDHEN, SYDVKM. The CDR3 bases are TGTGCCAGCAGCTTTAAGGGACTTCCTAGCAATCAGCCCCAGCATTTT. Encoded protein: CASSFKGLPSNQPQHF.

V usage is TRBV13 and J usage is TRBJ1-4, with 7 bases lining up with TRBD1. Per germline, CDR1 PRHDT and CDR2 FYEKMQ (reference sequence). After removal of 5 bases from V and 7 bases from J, the junction contained 10 bases not matched to a gene. CDR3 size: 15 residues. The CDR3 sequence: CASSHRQGVGEKLFF. In DNA, the CDR3 is TGTGCCAGCAGCCATAGACAGGGCGTAGGTGAAAAACTGTTTTTT. The full variable domain, its missing parts supplied by reference TRBV13 and TRBJ1-4, is AAGVIQSPRHLIKEKRETATLKCYPIPRHDTVYWYQQGPGQDPQFLISFYEKMQSDKGSIPDRFSAQQFSDYHSELNMSSLELGDSALYFCASSHRQGVGEKLFFGSGTQLSVL.

This chain uses TRBV7-6 with TRBJ2-3, with 11 positions matching TRBD2. V lost 4 bases to trimming and J lost 5 bases; unmatched junction nucleotides: 2. This CDR3 region has 14 residues. Germline values: CDR1 SGHVS, CDR2 FNYEAQ. In DNA form, the CDR3 reads TGTGCCAGCAGCTCAGGACTAGCGGGAGATACGCAGTATTTT. Amino acids: CASSSGLAGDTQYF.

The CDR3 here is CASSSTGGSLFYNEQFF. The CDR3 DNA reads TGTGCCAGCAGTTCGACAGGGGGCTCCCTCTTCTACAATGAGCAGTTCTTC. The J gene is TRBJ2-1, the V gene TRBV27, with 10 bases that match TRBD1. The V gene's germline CDR1 is MNHEY and CDR2 SMNVEV (reference sequence). V lost 4 bases, J lost 3 bases, and 9 bases stayed unmatched. The CDR3 has 17 amino acids.

The V call is TRBV7-8, the J call TRBJ2-1, with D maybe TRBD1 (5 bases). Germline-derived CDR1 and CDR2 are SGHVS and FQNEAQ. The CDR3 is 17 amino acids. V lost 3 bases, J lost 0 bases, and 15 bases lay in between. CDR3 in DNA: TGTGCCAGCAGCTTTAATCTGCCAAGGGGCTCCTACAATGAGCAGTTCTTC. It specifies CASSFNLPRGSYNEQFF.

The chain links TRBV7-9 to TRBJ2-2; the D gene is possibly TRBD1 (6 bases). Trimming pared 5 bases from V and 1 base from J, leaving 14 bases between. Germline lookup yields CDR1 SEHNR and CDR2 FQNEAQ (reference sequence). The CDR3 sequence is 16 residues long. CDR3 sequence reads: CASSLQDSLNTGELFF. The CDR3 nucleotides read TGTGCCAGCAGCCTCCAGGACAGCCTGAACACCGGGGAGCTGTTTTTT.

This chain connects TRBV10-3 to TRBJ2-7; D is possibly TRBD1 (6 bases). V was trimmed by 3 bases and J by 6 bases, leaving 18 bases between them. The CDR3 runs to 15 residues. The germline V gene has CDR1 ENHRY and CDR2 SYGVKD. Written as DNA, the CDR3 is TGTGCCATCAGTGACCCAGGGGCCCTTCTGACCGAGCAGTACTTC. Translated: CAISDPGALLTEQYF.

The V gene is TRBV9, the J gene TRBJ2-7; maybe TRBD2 (5 bases). Per the germline V gene, CDR1 is SGDLS and CDR2 is YYNGEE. The CDR3 has 14 residues. The ends were cut back, 4 bases at V and 2 bases at J, with 13 bases in the middle. The CDR3 bases are TGTGCCAGCAGCCCTTCGGGAACTACCTACGAGCAGTACTTC. Amino acid sequence: CASSPSGTTYEQYF.

V is TRBV6-1 and J is TRBJ2-3; 8 positions match TRBD2. Trimming cost V 1 base and J 1 base; bases outside gene matches: 4. Germline assignment: CDR1 MNHNS and CDR2 SASEGT. CDR3 length equals 16 residues. CDR3 loop: CASSEVRAGGTDTQYF. The CDR3 nucleotides read TGTGCCAGCAGTGAAGTAAGAGCGGGGGGCACAGATACGCAGTATTTT.

This chain joins TRBV13 and TRBJ2-5; D is undetermined. Trimming removed 2 bases from V and 5 bases from J, with 6 bases in between. Germline V gene data show CDR1 as PRHDT and CDR2 as FYEKMQ (reference sequence). This CDR3 contains 12 residues. The CDR3 bases are TGTGCCAGCAGCTTAAGAGGCGAGACCCAGTACTTC. Protein product: CASSLRGETQYF.

The chain couples TRBV7-9 to TRBJ1-3, with 9 positions matching TRBD1. This CDR3 comprises 19 residues. V lost 7 bases, J lost 0 bases, and 16 bases stayed unmatched. Per the germline V gene, CDR1 is SEHNR and CDR2 is FQNEAQ (reference sequence). In DNA, the CDR3 is TGTGCCAGCACCCTACTGCCGGGACAGGGAGATAACTCTGGAAACACCATATATTTT. The encoded protein is CASTLLPGQGDNSGNTIYF.

A few counts support this clone. The CDR3 bases are TGCAGCGTTGACCTCAGGACAGGGACTGACACTGAAGCTTTCTTT. Residues: CSVDLRTGTDTEAFF. The chain is built from TRBV29-1 and TRBJ1-1; TRBD1 matches at 8 bases. CDR1 and CDR2 from the germline V gene are SQVTM and ANQGSEA. V shed 3 bases and J 3 bases; nucleotides not matched to a gene: 9. There are 15 residues in the CDR3.

This clone was seen a handful of times. The J gene is TRBJ1-1, the V gene TRBV5-1; no clear D. The CDR3 contains 14 residues. Germline CDR1 reads SGHRS; CDR2 reads YFSETQ. V gave up 0 bases and J gave up 5 bases, with 11 bases separating them. This CDR3 is CASSLDAVGTEAFF. CDR3 sequence (DNA): TGCGCCAGCAGCTTGGATGCGGTAGGAACTGAAGCTTTCTTT.

This rearrangement joins TRBV18 to TRBJ1-1; no clear D. CDR3 length: 13 residues. Germline V gives CDR1 KGHSH, CDR2 LQKENI. With 4 bases removed from V and 5 bases from J, the gap between germline ends came to 11 bases. The CDR3 nucleotides are TGTGCCAGCTCACTGGAATCGGGAACTGAAGCTTTCTTT. It specifies CASSLESGTEAFF. Based on the CDR3 plus reference TRBV18 and TRBJ1-1, the full variable domain is NAGVMQNPRHLVRRRGQEARLRCSPMKGHSHVYWYRQLPEEGLKFMVYLQKENIIDESGMPKERFSAEFPKEGPSILRIQQVVRGDSAAYFCASSLESGTEAFFGQGTRLTVV.

This clone has a handful of counts. This chain joins TRBV11-2 and TRBJ1-3, with 7 bases that match TRBD1. Germline CDR1 is SGHAT and CDR2 is FQNNGV. The trim removed 8 bases at V and 2 bases at J, leaving 3 bases unmatched. CDR3 length: 13 amino acids. This chain's CDR3 is CASERGPGNTIYF. The CDR3 DNA reads as TGTGCCAGCGAAAGGGGGCCTGGAAACACCATATATTTT.

This clone has just one count. This chain connects TRBV9 to TRBJ2-1; 11 bases fit TRBD2. Trimming cost V 3 bases and J 9 bases; bases outside gene matches: 8. This CDR3 is built from 15 residues. The germline V gene encodes CDR1 SGDLS and CDR2 YYNGEE. Written as DNA, the CDR3 is TGTGCCAGCAGCGCTACTAGCGGGGGAAGGGGTGAGCAGTTCTTC. Protein: CASSATSGGRGEQFF.

This chain uses TRBV28 with TRBJ2-4, with D possibly matching TRBD2 (6 bases). This CDR3 spans 16 amino acids. Trimming left V 3 bases short and J 5 bases short, with 17 bases between. Germline V lookup: CDR1 MDHEN, CDR2 SYDVKM. The CDR3 region is CASSFSLGGTQNIQYF. The CDR3 nucleotides are TGTGCCAGCAGTTTTTCCCTGGGAGGTACGCAAAACATTCAGTACTTC.

This clone was observed a single time. The V and J genes are TRBV7-9 and TRBJ2-5; 7 nucleotides align to TRBD1. Germline V gene lookup returns CDR1 SEHNR and CDR2 FQNEAQ (reference sequence). Losses at the gene ends were 5 bases for V and 2 bases for J; bases not matched to a gene: 8. CDR3 length: 15 amino acids. The CDR3 region is CASSLNRQGQETQYF. Here the CDR3 DNA reads TGTGCCAGCAGCCTGAATCGACAGGGACAAGAGACCCAGTACTTC. The complete variable domain, with remaining parts taken from reference TRBV7-9 and TRBJ2-5, reads DTGVSQNPRHKITKRGQNVTFRCDPISEHNRLYWYRQTLGQGPEFLTYFQNEAQLEKSRLLSDRFSAERPKGSFSTLEIQRTEQGDSAMYLCASSLNRQGQETQYFGPGTRLLVL.

The CDR3 bases are TGTGCCAGCAGTGGAACTAGCGGGAGATACAATGAGCAGTTCTTC. Translation gives CASSGTSGRYNEQFF. The chain joins TRBV2 to TRBJ2-1; TRBD2 agrees at 11 bases. V dropped 4 bases and J dropped 4; count of bases not matched to a gene: 3. This CDR3 has 15 amino acids. Germline loops: CDR1 SNHLY, CDR2 FYNNEI.

The rearrangement links TRBV6-4 to TRBJ2-7, with 8 nucleotides matching TRBD2. Germline V gene data show CDR1 as MRHNA and CDR2 as SNTAGT. Trimming took 3 bases from V and 5 from J; bases not matched to a gene: 12. The CDR3 has 16 residues. As DNA, the CDR3 is TGTGCCAGCAGTGAGTCAAAGCGGGAGCTCCGGCACGAGCAGTACTTC. This codes for CASSESKRELRHEQYF.

This chain joins TRBV20-1 and TRBJ1-2; D possibly corresponds to TRBD1 (6 bases). Germline assignment: CDR1 DFQATT and CDR2 SNEGSKA (reference sequence). V was shortened by 3 bases and J by 7 bases, with 9 bases between the two germline ends. There are 11 residues in the CDR3. CDR3 DNA sequence: TGCAGTGCTAGGTGGGGGCTTGGCTACACCTTC. Translating it yields CSARWGLGYTF.